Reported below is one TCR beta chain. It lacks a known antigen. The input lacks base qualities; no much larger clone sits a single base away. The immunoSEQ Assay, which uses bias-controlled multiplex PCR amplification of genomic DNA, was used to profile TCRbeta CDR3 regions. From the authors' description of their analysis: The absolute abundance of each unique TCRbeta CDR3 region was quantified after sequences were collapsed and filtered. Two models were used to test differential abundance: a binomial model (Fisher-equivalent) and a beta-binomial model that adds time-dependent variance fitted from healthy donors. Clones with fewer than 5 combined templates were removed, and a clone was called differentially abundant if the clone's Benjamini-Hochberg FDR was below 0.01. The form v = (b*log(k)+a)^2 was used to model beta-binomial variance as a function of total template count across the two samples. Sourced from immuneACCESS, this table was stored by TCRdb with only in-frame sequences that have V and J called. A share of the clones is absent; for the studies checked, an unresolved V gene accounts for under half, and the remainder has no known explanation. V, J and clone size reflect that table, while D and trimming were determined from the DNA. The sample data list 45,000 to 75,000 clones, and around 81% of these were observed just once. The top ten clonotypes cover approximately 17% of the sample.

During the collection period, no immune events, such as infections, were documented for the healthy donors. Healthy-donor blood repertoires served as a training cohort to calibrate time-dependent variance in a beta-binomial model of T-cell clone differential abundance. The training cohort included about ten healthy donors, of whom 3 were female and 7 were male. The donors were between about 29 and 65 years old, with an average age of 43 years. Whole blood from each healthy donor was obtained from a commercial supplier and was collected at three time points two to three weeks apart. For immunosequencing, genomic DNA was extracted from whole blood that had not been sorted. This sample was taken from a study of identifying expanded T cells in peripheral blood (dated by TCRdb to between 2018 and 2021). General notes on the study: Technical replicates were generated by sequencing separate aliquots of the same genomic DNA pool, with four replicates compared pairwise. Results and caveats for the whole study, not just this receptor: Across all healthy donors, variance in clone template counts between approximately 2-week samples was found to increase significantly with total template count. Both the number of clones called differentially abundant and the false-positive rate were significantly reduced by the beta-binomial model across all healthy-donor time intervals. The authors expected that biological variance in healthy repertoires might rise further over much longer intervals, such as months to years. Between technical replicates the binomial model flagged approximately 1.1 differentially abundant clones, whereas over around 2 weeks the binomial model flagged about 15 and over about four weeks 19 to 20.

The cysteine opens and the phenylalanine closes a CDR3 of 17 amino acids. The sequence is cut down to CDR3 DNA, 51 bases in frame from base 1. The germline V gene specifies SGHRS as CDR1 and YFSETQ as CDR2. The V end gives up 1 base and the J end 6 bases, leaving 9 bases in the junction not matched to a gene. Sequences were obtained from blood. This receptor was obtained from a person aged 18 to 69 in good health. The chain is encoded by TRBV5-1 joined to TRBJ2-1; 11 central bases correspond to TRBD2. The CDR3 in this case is CASSLLVAGGPGNEQFF. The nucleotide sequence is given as TGCGCCAGCAGCTTGCTCGTAGCGGGGGGGCCGGGCAATGAGCAGTTCTTC. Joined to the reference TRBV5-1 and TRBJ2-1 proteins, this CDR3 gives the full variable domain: KAGVTQTPRYLIKTRGQQVTLSCSPISGHRSVSWYQQTPGQGLQFLFEYFSETQRNKGNFPGRFSGRQFSNSRSEMNVSTLELGDSALYLCASSLLVAGGPGNEQFFGPGTRLTVL.